This TCR beta chain was identified during a study of blood T cell repertoires in COVID-19. The CDR3 runs 15 residues. CDR1 and CDR2 from the germline V gene are SGHNT and YENEEA. The V end lost 2 bases, the J end lost 4 bases, and 11 bases lay between the germline ends. The participants were between about 18 and 90 years old and came from 24 US areas. As handled by the study authors: Quantification of nucleated cells was approximated via reference gene primer amplification. Assay used: immunoSEQ multiplex PCR; TCRdb lists only in-frame clones, some missing. That table is the source of V, J and clone size, and D and trimming were worked out from the DNA. This table holds over 120,000 clones, roughly 80% found once.

Sequencing was done on a sample of PBMCs or T cells enriched from blood (not recorded which). This receptor was taken from a man aged 45-60 years who had recovered from COVID-19. J is TRBJ2-2 and V is TRBV11-3, with D possibly matching TRBD1 (5 bases). The CDR3 bases are TGTGCCAGCAGCTTAAGGCAGGGAATCACCGGGGAGCTGTTTTTT. Residues: CASSLRQGITGELFF. The full variable domain, completed using reference TRBV11-3 and TRBJ2-2, is EAGVVQSPRYKIIEKKQPVAFWCNPISGHNTLYWYLQNLGQGPELLIRYENEEAVDDSQLPKDRFSAERLKGVDSTLKIQPAELGDSAVYLCASSLRQGITGELFFGEGSRLTVL.